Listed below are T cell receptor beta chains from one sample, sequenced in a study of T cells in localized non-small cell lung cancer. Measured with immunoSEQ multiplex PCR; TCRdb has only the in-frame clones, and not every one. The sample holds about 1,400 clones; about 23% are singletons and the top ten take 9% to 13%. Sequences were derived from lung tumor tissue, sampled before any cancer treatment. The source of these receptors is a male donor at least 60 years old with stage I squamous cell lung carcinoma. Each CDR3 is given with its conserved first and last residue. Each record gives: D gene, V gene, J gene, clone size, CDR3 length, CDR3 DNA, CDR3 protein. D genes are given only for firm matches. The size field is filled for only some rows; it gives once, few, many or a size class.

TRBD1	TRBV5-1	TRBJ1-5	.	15	TGCGCCAGCAGCTCCACAGGGGGAGGCAATCAGCCCCAGCATTTT	CASSSTGGGNQPQHF
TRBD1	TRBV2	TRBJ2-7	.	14	TGTGCCCATCAGGGGACAGAATATTCCTACGAGCAGTACTTC	CAHQGTEYSYEQYF
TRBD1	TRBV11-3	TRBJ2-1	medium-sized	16	TGTGCCAGCAGCTTAGGGGTGGGACAGGGGGTGAATGAGCAGTTCTTC	CASSLGVGQGVNEQFF
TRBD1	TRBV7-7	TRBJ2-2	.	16	TGTGCCAGCAGCCCACCCGGACAGGGGGCGACCGGGGAGCTGTTTTTT	CASSPPGQGATGELFF
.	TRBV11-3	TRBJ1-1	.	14	TGTGCCAGCAGCTTAGTAGGGAAGAACACTGAAGCTTTCTTT	CASSLVGKNTEAFF
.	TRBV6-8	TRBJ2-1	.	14	TGTGCCAGCAGTGACTCGAGGGACCCAAATGAGCAGTTCTTC	CASSDSRDPNEQFF
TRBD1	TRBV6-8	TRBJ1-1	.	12	TGTGCCAGCAGCACTGGACAGGGTAAAGCTTTCTTT	CASSTGQGKAFF
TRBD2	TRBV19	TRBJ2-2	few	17	TGTGCCAGTAGTATTATGGGCGGGAGGGAGTCGTCCGGGGAGCTGTTTTTT	CASSIMGGRESSGELFF
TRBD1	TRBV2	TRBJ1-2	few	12	TGTGCCGCAGGGGGATCGGGCTATGGCTACACCTTC	CAAGGSGYGYTF
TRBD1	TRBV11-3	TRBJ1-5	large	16	TGTGCCAGCAGCCTCCGGGACAGGGGTATCAATCAGCCCCAGCATTTT	CASSLRDRGINQPQHF
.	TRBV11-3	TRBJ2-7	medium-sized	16	TGTGCCAGCAGCCCCCTAGTTAGCGTTGTACGGTACGAGCAGTACTTC	CASSPLVSVVRYEQYF
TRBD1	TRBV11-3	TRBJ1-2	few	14	TGTGCCAGCAGCTTACCCCCGGACAGGGATGGCTACACCTTC	CASSLPPDRDGYTF
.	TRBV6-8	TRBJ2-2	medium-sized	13	TGTGCCAGCAGTTCCTCCATCGTCGGGGAGCTGTTTTTT	CASSSSIVGELFF
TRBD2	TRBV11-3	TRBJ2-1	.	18	TGTGCCAGCAGCCAGATGGGGCCGGGCGGGAGCTCCTACAATGAGCAGTTCTTC	CASSQMGPGGSSYNEQFF
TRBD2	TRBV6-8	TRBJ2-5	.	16	TGTGCCAGCAGTTACTCGAGGGGGACTAGCGGGGAGACCCAGTACTTC	CASSYSRGTSGETQYF
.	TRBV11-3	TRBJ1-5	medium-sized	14	TGTGCCAGCAGCTTGGTAGGAGGCAATCAGCCCCAGCATTTT	CASSLVGGNQPQHF
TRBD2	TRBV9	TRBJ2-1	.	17	TGTGCCAGCAGCGGACCTCTAGCGGCGAGCTCCTACAATGAGCAGTTCTTC	CASSGPLAASSYNEQFF
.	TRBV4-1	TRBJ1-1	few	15	TGCGCCAGCAGCCCGGGACTCGGCCCGGTACGTGGAGCTTTCTTT	CASSPGLGPVRGAFF
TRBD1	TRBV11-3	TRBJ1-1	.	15	TGTGCCAGCAGCTCCCGGACAGGGGTGAACACTGAAGCTTTCTTT	CASSSRTGVNTEAFF
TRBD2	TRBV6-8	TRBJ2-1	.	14	TGTGCCAGCAGTCCCTTAGGTAGCGGGAATGAGCAGTTCTTC	CASSPLGSGNEQFF
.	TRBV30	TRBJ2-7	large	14	TGTGCCTGGAGTACCCGAGGGAGTACCTACGAGCAGTACTTC	CAWSTRGSTYEQYF
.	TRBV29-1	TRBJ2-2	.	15	TGCAGCGTTAAAACCGCAGGGGTTGACACCGGGGAGCTGTTTTTT	CSVKTAGVDTGELFF
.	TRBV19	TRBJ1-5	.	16	TGTGCCAGTAGTATAGCCGAGACAGGTGCTACTCAGCCCCAGCATTTT	CASSIAETGATQPQHF
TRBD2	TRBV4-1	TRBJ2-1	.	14	TGCGCCAGCAGCCTCCAGCGGGGGTGGAATGAGCAGTTCTTC	CASSLQRGWNEQFF
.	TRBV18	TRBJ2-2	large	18	TGTGCCAGCTCACCACCTTATGGGGCCAACTCGAACACCGGGGAGCTGTTTTTT	CASSPPYGANSNTGELFF
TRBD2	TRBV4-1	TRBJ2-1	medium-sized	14	TGCGCCAGCAGCCAAGTAGGACTAGCTAAAGAGCAGTTCTTC	CASSQVGLAKEQFF
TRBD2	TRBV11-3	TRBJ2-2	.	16	TGTGCCAGCAGCTTCGGCGGGAGAGGGGTCACCGGGGAGCTGTTTTTT	CASSFGGRGVTGELFF
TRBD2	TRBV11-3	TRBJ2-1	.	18	TGTGCCAGCAGCCCGGGACTAGCGGGAGGGCCGGTTCTCGATGAGCAGTTCTTC	CASSPGLAGGPVLDEQFF
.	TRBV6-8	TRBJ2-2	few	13	TGTGCCATCGGGGCAGGCTACACCGGGGAGCTGTTTTTT	CAIGAGYTGELFF
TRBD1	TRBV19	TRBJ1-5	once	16	TGTGCCAGTAGTCCCGCGGGACAGGGGTTGTTTCAGCCCCAGCATTTT	CASSPAGQGLFQPQHF
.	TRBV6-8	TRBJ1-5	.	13	TGTGCCAGCAGTGACGCGACAAATCAGCCCCAGCATTTT	CASSDATNQPQHF
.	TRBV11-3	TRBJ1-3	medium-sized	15	TGTGCCAGCAGCTTACCACCGGGGCGACGAAACACCATATATTTT	CASSLPPGRRNTIYF
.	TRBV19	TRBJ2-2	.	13	TGTGCCAGTAGTTCGGGAGAAACCGGGGAGCTGTTTTTT	CASSSGETGELFF
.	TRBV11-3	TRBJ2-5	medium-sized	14	TGTGCCAGCAGCTTTGGTGAGCCCGGGGAGACCCAGTACTTC	CASSFGEPGETQYF
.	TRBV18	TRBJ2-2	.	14	TGTGCCAGCTCACCACCGGCTCAGACCGGGGAGCTGTTTTTT	CASSPPAQTGELFF
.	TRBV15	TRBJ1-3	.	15	TGTGCCACCAGCCTTGAATGGGGTTCCGGAAACACCATATATTTT	CATSLEWGSGNTIYF
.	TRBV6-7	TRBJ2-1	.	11	TGTGCCAGCAGTGAGGGGTATGAGCAGTTCTTC	CASSEGYEQFF
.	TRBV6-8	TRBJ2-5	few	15	TGTGCCAGCAGTTGGAAAAGGACTTTTCAAGAGACCCAGTACTTC	CASSWKRTFQETQYF
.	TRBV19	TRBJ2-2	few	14	TGTGCCAGTGAACGGAGCTTGAACACCGGGGAGCTGTTTTTT	CASERSLNTGELFF
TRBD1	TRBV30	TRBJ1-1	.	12	TGTGCCTTAGAGGACAGGGGGAGCGGAGCTTTCTTT	CALEDRGSGAFF
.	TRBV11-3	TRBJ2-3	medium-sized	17	TGTGCCAGCAGCTTAAGAGGGGGTCCCGGGGCCGCCGATACGCAGTATTTT	CASSLRGGPGAADTQYF
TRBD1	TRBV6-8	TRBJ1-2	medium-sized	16	TGTGCCAGCAGTTACACCCTGCGAGGGACAGGGGTTGGCTACACCTTC	CASSYTLRGTGVGYTF
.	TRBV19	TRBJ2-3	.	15	TGTGCCAGTAGTATCCCGGGAGTACACACAGATACGCAGTATTTT	CASSIPGVHTDTQYF